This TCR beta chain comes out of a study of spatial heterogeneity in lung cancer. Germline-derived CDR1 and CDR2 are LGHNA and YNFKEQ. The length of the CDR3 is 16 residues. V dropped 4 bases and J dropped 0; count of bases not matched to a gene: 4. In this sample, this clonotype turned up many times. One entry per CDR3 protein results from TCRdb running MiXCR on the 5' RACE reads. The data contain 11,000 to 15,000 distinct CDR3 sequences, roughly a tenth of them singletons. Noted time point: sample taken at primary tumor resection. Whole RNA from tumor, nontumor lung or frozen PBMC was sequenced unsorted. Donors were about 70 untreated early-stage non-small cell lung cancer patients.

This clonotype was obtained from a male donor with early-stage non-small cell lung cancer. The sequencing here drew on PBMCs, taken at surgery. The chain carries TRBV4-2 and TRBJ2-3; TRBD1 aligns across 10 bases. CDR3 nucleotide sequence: TGTGCCAGCAGCCGACGACAGGGGGCAAGCACAGATACGCAGTATTTT. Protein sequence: CASSRRQGASTDTQYF.